This paragraph reports one T cell receptor beta chain. Each CDR3 protein is one row after TCRdb ran MiXCR on the RACE reads. Here the sample spans around 200,000 distinct CDR3 sequences, around 30% being singletons. Stated time point: pre-sensitization, week 0. Treatment in this sample: therapeutic diphenylcyclopropenone sensitization with weekly scalp DPC. With 2 bases removed from V and 0 bases from J, the gap between germline ends came to 2 bases. CDR1 is SGHDT and CDR2 is YYEEEE in the germline V gene. CDR3 length: 13 residues. These data are taken from a study of human T cells and chemical hapten exposure.

The specimen comprised whole blood, sampled in connection with sensitization to the hapten diphenylcyclopropenone (DPC). This TCR came from a woman between 25 and 40 years old with alopecia areata. Some clones in this sample may be carry-over from other donors' samples. The V gene is TRBV5-6, the J gene TRBJ2-2; no clear D. The CDR3 spells CASSFANTGELFF. The CDR3 DNA sequence: TGTGCCAGCAGCTTCGCGAACACCGGGGAGCTGTTTTTT.